This T cell receptor (beta chain) was found in a study of T cell changes during pregnancy in multiple sclerosis. Repertoires were generated with immunoSEQ multiplex PCR, while TCRdb's copy carries only in-frame clones and drops some. The data show some 100,000 clones, with 90% to 95% seen just once and about 1% held by the top ten. CDR3 size: 12 residues. Germline V gives CDR1 PRHDT, CDR2 FYEKMQ (reference sequence). The V and J ends lost 5 bases and 8 bases respectively, with 12 bases between them. The rearrangement links TRBV13 to TRBJ1-1; a possible D gene is TRBD1 (5 bases). The sequences come from peripheral blood, collected before pregnancy. This clonotype was obtained from a female donor with multiple sclerosis, enrolled in a pregnancy study. CDR3 nucleotide sequence: TGTGCCAGCAGCGCGGCGGGGCGGGAAGCTTTCTTT. Translated, it gives CASSAAGREAFF.